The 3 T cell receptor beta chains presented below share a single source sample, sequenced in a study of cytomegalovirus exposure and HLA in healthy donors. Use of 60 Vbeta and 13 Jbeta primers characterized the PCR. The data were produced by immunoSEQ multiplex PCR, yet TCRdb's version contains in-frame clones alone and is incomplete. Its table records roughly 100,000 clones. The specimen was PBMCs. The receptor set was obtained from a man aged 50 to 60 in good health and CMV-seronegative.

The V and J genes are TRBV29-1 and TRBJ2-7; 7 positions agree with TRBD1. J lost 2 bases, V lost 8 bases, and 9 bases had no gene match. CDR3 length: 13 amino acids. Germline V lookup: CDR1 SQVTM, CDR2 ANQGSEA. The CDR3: CSRDSAFAYEQYF. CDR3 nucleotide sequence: TGCAGCCGGGACAGCGCCTTTGCCTACGAGCAGTACTTC.

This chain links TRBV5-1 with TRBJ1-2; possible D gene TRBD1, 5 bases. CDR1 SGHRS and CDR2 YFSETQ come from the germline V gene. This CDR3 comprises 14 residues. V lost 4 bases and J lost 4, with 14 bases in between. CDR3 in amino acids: CASSQSTGGYGYTF. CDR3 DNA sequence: TGCGCCAGCAGCCAATCCACAGGCGGCTATGGCTACACCTTC.

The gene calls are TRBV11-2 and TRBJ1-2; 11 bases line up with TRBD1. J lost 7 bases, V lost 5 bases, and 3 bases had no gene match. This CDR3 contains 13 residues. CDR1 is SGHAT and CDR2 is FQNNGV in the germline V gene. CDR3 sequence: CASSTGQGVGYTF. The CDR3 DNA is TGTGCCAGCAGCACGGGACAGGGGGTTGGCTACACCTTC.